Listed below are T cell receptor beta chains from one sample, sequenced in a study of cytomegalovirus exposure and HLA in healthy donors. The protocol was immunoSEQ multiplex PCR, while the TCRdb copy is restricted to in-frame clones and leaves out a portion. Recorded for this sample: 100,000 to 150,000 clones. Sequenced input: PBMCs. The receptor source for this set is a young man in good health and CMV-seronegative. The CDR3 runs from the conserved cysteine through the conserved F or W. The D gene is left open where the match is weak.

V gene: TRBV18
J gene: TRBJ1-5
D gene: TRBD1
CDR3 DNA: TGTGCCAGCTCACCAGGGACAGCTAATCAGCCCCAGCATTTT
CDR3 protein: CASSPGTANQPQHF

V gene: TRBV5-1
J gene: TRBJ2-7
D gene: NA
CDR3 DNA: TGCGCCAGCAGCTTGGCAGGGAGGGGGGGCGGCACCTACGAGCAGTACTTC
CDR3 protein: CASSLAGRGGGTYEQYF

V gene: TRBV18
J gene: TRBJ2-2
D gene: NA
CDR3 DNA: TGTGCCAGCGCCCACCGGGCAGGGCTGAGCACCGGGGAGCTGTTTTTT
CDR3 protein: CASAHRAGLSTGELFF

V gene: TRBV5-1
J gene: TRBJ1-3
D gene: NA
CDR3 DNA: TGCGCCAGCAGCTTAGACTTTAGCCTCCACTCTGGAAACACCATATATTTT
CDR3 protein: CASSLDFSLHSGNTIYF

V gene: TRBV11-2
J gene: TRBJ2-7
D gene: TRBD1
CDR3 DNA: TGTGCCAGCAGCCTCACAGGGGTGAGCTCCTACGAGCAGTACTTC
CDR3 protein: CASSLTGVSSYEQYF

V gene: TRBV7-9
J gene: TRBJ1-1
D gene: NA
CDR3 DNA: TGTGCCAGCAGCCGTCCGAATTTTGGGGCCACTGAAGCTTTCTTT
CDR3 protein: CASSRPNFGATEAFF

V gene: TRBV14
J gene: TRBJ2-2
D gene: NA
CDR3 DNA: TGTGCCAGCAGCCCCCGACAGAACACCGGGGAGCTGTTTTTT
CDR3 protein: CASSPRQNTGELFF

V gene: TRBV6-1
J gene: TRBJ1-5
D gene: NA
CDR3 DNA: TGTGCCAGCAGTGCAGGGGTCAGGAATCAGCCCCAGCATTTT
CDR3 protein: CASSAGVRNQPQHF

V gene: TRBV28
J gene: TRBJ1-4
D gene: TRBD1
CDR3 DNA: TGTGCCAGCAGGCCTGGACAGGGGAGTGAAAAACTGTTTTTT
CDR3 protein: CASRPGQGSEKLFF

V gene: TRBV28
J gene: TRBJ1-2
D gene: NA
CDR3 DNA: TGTGCCAGCAGTTTATCCGAAGGGGGCTATGGCTACACCTTC
CDR3 protein: CASSLSEGGYGYTF

V gene: TRBV5-1
J gene: TRBJ2-3
D gene: TRBD2
CDR3 DNA: TGCGCCAGCAGCTCCGGACTAGCGGGGGATACAGATACGCAGTATTTT
CDR3 protein: CASSSGLAGDTDTQYF

V gene: TRBV29-1
J gene: TRBJ2-3
D gene: TRBD1
CDR3 DNA: TGCAGCGTTGAAGAACGCTTCACAGGGGGCACAGATACGCAGTATTTT
CDR3 protein: CSVEERFTGGTDTQYF

V gene: TRBV10-1
J gene: TRBJ2-3
D gene: TRBD1
CDR3 DNA: TGCGCCAGCAGTGAGGGCAGGGGGCGCGCAGATACGCAGTATTTT
CDR3 protein: CASSEGRGRADTQYF

V gene: TRBV15
J gene: TRBJ2-2
D gene: TRBD2
CDR3 DNA: TGTGCCACCAGCAGACCCACGCTAGCGGGAGGGCCCGGGGAGCTGTTTTTT
CDR3 protein: CATSRPTLAGGPGELFF

V gene: TRBV19
J gene: TRBJ2-2
D gene: TRBD1
CDR3 DNA: TGTGCCAGTAGAACTCCGGGACAGGGGAACCTAGGGGAGCTGTTTTTT
CDR3 protein: CASRTPGQGNLGELFF

V gene: TRBV5-1
J gene: TRBJ2-2
D gene: NA
CDR3 DNA: TGCGCCAGCAAGGGGAATACGAACACCGGGGAGCTGTTTTTT
CDR3 protein: CASKGNTNTGELFF

V gene: TRBV19
J gene: TRBJ1-2
D gene: NA
CDR3 DNA: TGTGCCTCAAAGCGAGACAGGATAATTAACTATGGCTACACCTTC
CDR3 protein: CASKRDRIINYGYTF

V gene: TRBV12-5
J gene: TRBJ1-3
D gene: NA
CDR3 DNA: TGTGCTAGTGGTTTGTTAGGGATTGCTGGACAGCTCTTCTCTGGAAACACCATATATTTT
CDR3 protein: CASGLLGIAGQLFSGNTIYF

V gene: TRBV19
J gene: TRBJ1-5
D gene: TRBD1
CDR3 DNA: TGTGCCAGTAGTATAGACCGAATCATCGACAGGGGCTATCAGCCCCAGCATTTT
CDR3 protein: CASSIDRIIDRGYQPQHF

V gene: TRBV7-3
J gene: TRBJ1-1
D gene: NA
CDR3 DNA: TGTGCCAGCAGTCCTGGAGGGGGGGACATGAACACTGAAGCTTTCTTT
CDR3 protein: CASSPGGGDMNTEAFF

V gene: TRBV5-6
J gene: TRBJ1-5
D gene: NA
CDR3 DNA: TGTGCCAGCAGCTTGGCCGGGGGAACCGGGTCCGGGCAGCCCCAGCATTTT
CDR3 protein: CASSLAGGTGSGQPQHF

V gene: TRBV2
J gene: TRBJ2-3
D gene: TRBD1
CDR3 DNA: TGTGCCAGCGTCCCTGGGGGACAGGGGGAAAATACGCAGTATTTT
CDR3 protein: CASVPGGQGENTQYF

V gene: TRBV19
J gene: TRBJ1-1
D gene: NA
CDR3 DNA: TGTGCCAGTAGTGACCCCGGGAGGCTGAACACTGAAGCTTTCTTT
CDR3 protein: CASSDPGRLNTEAFF

V gene: TRBV6-5
J gene: TRBJ2-4
D gene: NA
CDR3 DNA: TGTGCCAGCAGTACTAGGTCAGCCAAAAACATTCAGTACTTC
CDR3 protein: CASSTRSAKNIQYF

V gene: TRBV6-1
J gene: TRBJ1-1
D gene: TRBD1
CDR3 DNA: TGTGCCAGCAGTCAGACAGGGGAGTGGACTGAAGCTTTCTTT
CDR3 protein: CASSQTGEWTEAFF

V gene: TRBV7-9
J gene: TRBJ2-1
D gene: NA
CDR3 DNA: TGTGCCAGCAGCTTCTCATTTGGTCTAGCTGCGGATGAGCAGTTCTTC
CDR3 protein: CASSFSFGLAADEQFF

V gene: TRBV7-2
J gene: TRBJ2-4
D gene: NA
CDR3 DNA: TGTGCCAGCAGCTTAGCCTCAGCAGGGTCCAAAAACATTCAGTACTTC
CDR3 protein: CASSLASAGSKNIQYF

V gene: TRBV19
J gene: TRBJ1-5
D gene: TRBD1
CDR3 DNA: TGTGCCAGTAGGAAAGACAGGGCCGGTAGCAATCAGCCCCAGCATTTT
CDR3 protein: CASRKDRAGSNQPQHF

V gene: TRBV4-1
J gene: TRBJ2-2
D gene: TRBD1
CDR3 DNA: TGCGCCAGCAGCCAATCCACAGGGGCCCCGAACACCGGGGAGCTGTTTTTT
CDR3 protein: CASSQSTGAPNTGELFF

V gene: TRBV5-6
J gene: TRBJ2-1
D gene: TRBD1
CDR3 DNA: TGTGCCAGCAGCTTTTTACAGGGGTGGGAGTTCTTC
CDR3 protein: CASSFLQGWEFF

V gene: TRBV29-1
J gene: TRBJ1-2
D gene: NA
CDR3 DNA: TGCAGCGTTGTTACCCGGGAAGGTTACTATGGCTACACCTTC
CDR3 protein: CSVVTREGYYGYTF

V gene: TRBV19
J gene: TRBJ2-7
D gene: TRBD1
CDR3 DNA: TGTGCCAGTAGTCACGGGACAGGGGGCTCCTACGAGCAGTACTTC
CDR3 protein: CASSHGTGGSYEQYF

V gene: TRBV5-1
J gene: TRBJ1-1
D gene: NA
CDR3 DNA: TGCGCCAGCAGCGAAGGACTGGGAATTAACACTGAAGCTTTCTTT
CDR3 protein: CASSEGLGINTEAFF

V gene: TRBV5-1
J gene: TRBJ1-2
D gene: NA
CDR3 DNA: TGCGCCAGCAGCTTTGAGGAGTTGGGCTATGGCTACACCTTC
CDR3 protein: CASSFEELGYGYTF

V gene: TRBV19
J gene: TRBJ1-5
D gene: NA
CDR3 DNA: TGTGCCAGTAGTATTGGGGGGGGCAGGGTGCAGCCCCAGCATTTT
CDR3 protein: CASSIGGGRVQPQHF

V gene: TRBV9
J gene: TRBJ2-3
D gene: TRBD2
CDR3 DNA: TGTGCCAGCAGCGTAACGGCGGGGGGGCCGGGGACAGATACGCAGTATTTT
CDR3 protein: CASSVTAGGPGTDTQYF

V gene: TRBV10-3
J gene: TRBJ2-5
D gene: TRBD1
CDR3 DNA: TGTGCCACTATGGGACAGAATGAAGAGACCCAGTACTTC
CDR3 protein: CATMGQNEETQYF

V gene: TRBV19
J gene: TRBJ2-1
D gene: TRBD2
CDR3 DNA: TGTGCCAGTAGTAATCTAGCGGGAGGGAAAAATGAGCAGTTCTTC
CDR3 protein: CASSNLAGGKNEQFF

V gene: TRBV28
J gene: TRBJ1-4
D gene: NA
CDR3 DNA: TGTGCCAGCAGTTACAGGGTCACTAATGAAAAACTGTTTTTT
CDR3 protein: CASSYRVTNEKLFF

V gene: TRBV19
J gene: TRBJ2-5
D gene: NA
CDR3 DNA: TGTGCCAGTAGCCCATGGACAGTCGCCATCCAAGAGACCCAGTACTTC
CDR3 protein: CASSPWTVAIQETQYF

V gene: TRBV11-3
J gene: TRBJ2-1
D gene: NA
CDR3 DNA: TGTGCCAGCAGCTCATCCCCCCTTAGCGGAGGTGAGCAGTTCTTC
CDR3 protein: CASSSSPLSGGEQFF

V gene: TRBV6-1
J gene: TRBJ1-1
D gene: NA
CDR3 DNA: TGTGCCAGCAGTGAACTCGGGGGGTCCACTGAAGCTTTCTTT
CDR3 protein: CASSELGGSTEAFF

V gene: TRBV5-1
J gene: TRBJ1-2
D gene: TRBD1
CDR3 DNA: TGCGCCAGCAGCCCCCACGACAGGGGGCGCGACTATGGCTACACCTTC
CDR3 protein: CASSPHDRGRDYGYTF

V gene: TRBV30
J gene: TRBJ2-3
D gene: NA
CDR3 DNA: TGTGCTTTGGAAGCGACAGATACGCAGTATTTT
CDR3 protein: CALEATDTQYF

V gene: TRBV29-1
J gene: TRBJ1-1
D gene: NA
CDR3 DNA: TGCAGCGTTTCGTACGGCCTCCAGGGACTCCGGCTTACTGAAGCTTTCTTT
CDR3 protein: CSVSYGLQGLRLTEAFF

V gene: TRBV15
J gene: TRBJ1-4
D gene: NA
CDR3 DNA: TGTGCCACCAGCACTGGACAGACGTTACTGTTTTTT
CDR3 protein: CATSTGQTLLFF

V gene: TRBV6-4
J gene: TRBJ2-3
D gene: TRBD1
CDR3 DNA: TGTGCCAGCAGTAGGGCAGGGGGCGCGGCAGATACGCAGTATTTT
CDR3 protein: CASSRAGGAADTQYF

V gene: TRBV4-1
J gene: TRBJ1-2
D gene: TRBD1
CDR3 DNA: TGCGCCAGCAGCCAGGCGGGACAGCTCTACTATGGCTACACCTTC
CDR3 protein: CASSQAGQLYYGYTF

V gene: TRBV7-2
J gene: TRBJ2-2
D gene: TRBD1
CDR3 DNA: TGTGCCAGCAGCTCAAGGACAGGGGGCGACACCGGGGAGCTGTTTTTT
CDR3 protein: CASSSRTGGDTGELFF

V gene: TRBV7-9
J gene: TRBJ1-1
D gene: NA
CDR3 DNA: TGTGCCAGCAGATTCGACACGTTCACTGAAGCTTTCTTT
CDR3 protein: CASRFDTFTEAFF

V gene: TRBV10-3
J gene: TRBJ2-1
D gene: TRBD2
CDR3 DNA: TGTGCCATCAGCCAGAGACGGACAGGGCAGCTCCCGGGACTAGCGGGAAGAAACAATGAGCAGTTCTTC
CDR3 protein: CAISQRRTGQLPGLAGRNNEQFF

V gene: TRBV19
J gene: TRBJ1-1
D gene: TRBD1
CDR3 DNA: TGTGCCAGTAGAGACAGGGGGCGGACTGAAGCTTTCTTT
CDR3 protein: CASRDRGRTEAFF

V gene: TRBV30
J gene: TRBJ2-7
D gene: NA
CDR3 DNA: TGTGCCTGGAGTGTTGTAACCTACGAGCAGTACTTC
CDR3 protein: CAWSVVTYEQYF